Detailed here is one T cell receptor beta chain. Its antigen remains unidentified. A read error may explain this, as a much larger clone is one base away. These data belong to a study of T cells in Graves' hyperthyroidism and ophthalmopathy. Broader study findings: In validation, the model predicted ophthalmopathy. These predictions came a median about 6.5 months before onset.

Authors of the study amplified TCR beta CDR3 regions from RNA transcripts. A first-round RT-PCR of the TCR CDR3 used the HTBI primer set. TCRdb re-called the multiplex PCR reads through MiXCR, storing one row per CDR3 protein. The data hold over 550,000 distinct CDR3 sequences, with 16% observed a single time. Per the germline V gene, CDR1 is MNHEY and CDR2 is SMNVEV (reference sequence). This CDR3 has 11 residues. With 8 bases removed from V and 13 bases from J, the gap between germline ends came to 15 bases. For Graves' hyperthyroidism to be stable, ophthalmopathy could not progress within 18 months. The patients, who ranged from 18 to 65 in age, presented with newly diagnosed hyperthyroidism lasting under 2 months.

The sample taken for sequencing was blood. The source is a woman aged 18 to 35 with Graves' hyperthyroidism. The chain links TRBV27 to TRBJ2-1; D not certain. CDR3 nucleotides: TGTGCCAGCGTGCATTTGGAGACCCAGTTCTTC. Amino acids: CASVHLETQFF.